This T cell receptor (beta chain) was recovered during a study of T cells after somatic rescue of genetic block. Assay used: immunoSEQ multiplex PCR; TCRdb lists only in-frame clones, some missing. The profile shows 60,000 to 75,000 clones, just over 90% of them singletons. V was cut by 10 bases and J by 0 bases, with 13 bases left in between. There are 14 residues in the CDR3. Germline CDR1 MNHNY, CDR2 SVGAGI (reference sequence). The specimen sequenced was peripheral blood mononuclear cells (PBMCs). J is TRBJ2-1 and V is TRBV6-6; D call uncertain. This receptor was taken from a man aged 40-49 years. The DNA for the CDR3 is TGTGCCACAGTCCAGAGGAGCTCCTACAATGAGCAGTTCTTC. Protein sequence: CATVQRSSYNEQFF.